One T cell receptor (beta chain) is described in this entry. The V end lost 7 bases, the J end lost 8 bases, and 18 bases lay between the germline ends. Looked up from germline, CDR1 is GTSNPN and CDR2 is SVGIG (reference sequence). The CDR3 loop spans 13 amino acids. This record comes from a study of blood T cell repertoires in COVID-19. Study-wide background: The origin of the acute and convalescent COVID-19 samples was the United States, Italy and Spain.

Clones were read by immunoSEQ multiplex PCR, and TCRdb kept only the in-frame ones, dropping some. The sample yields over 250,000 clones, 90% seen once. The sequenced material came from PBMCs or T cells enriched from blood (not recorded which). The chain uses TRBV30 and TRBJ2-1; D is perhaps TRBD2 (6 bases). This receptor was taken from a man between 60 and 75 years old who had recovered from COVID-19. CDR3 DNA: TGTGCCTCACAAGGAGGGGAGGCATATGAGCAGTTCTTC. This gives the protein CASQGGEAYEQFF.